The 22 T cell receptor beta chains below all came from one sample that was sequenced in a study of CD8+ T cells in alopecia areata. Treatment in this sample: oral pan-JAK inhibitor, 5-10 mg twice daily. Isolated RNA was reverse transcribed into cDNA used as the sequencing template. Sequencing was performed with immunoSEQ multiplex PCR; in TCRdb, only in-frame clones are kept and a portion is missing. This sample has some 150,000 clones, with 50% to 65% found just once. The specimen comprised CD8+ T cells sorted from blood, sampled at week 4, from a patient treated with tofacitinib. These receptors all come from a human donor with alopecia areata.

The chain recombines TRBV27 with TRBJ2-7; D uncertain. The CDR3 runs 15 residues. Germline lookup yields CDR1 MNHEY and CDR2 SMNVEV (reference sequence). Trimming took off 1 base at V and 1 base at J, with 11 bases between the two ends. CDR3 in amino acids: CASSLYYSLSYEQYF. The CDR3, as DNA: TGTGCCAGCAGTTTATATTACAGCCTATCCTACGAGCAGTACTTC.

The J gene is TRBJ2-6, the V gene TRBV9, with D unresolved. Germline assignment: CDR1 SGDLS and CDR2 YYNGEE. The length of the CDR3 is 15 residues. V lost 1 base, J lost 0 bases, and 5 bases lay in between. The DNA for the CDR3 is TGTGCCAGCAGCGTACGGACCTCTGGGGCCAACGTCCTGACTTTC. Encoded protein: CASSVRTSGANVLTF.

The rearrangement links TRBV27 to TRBJ2-2; no reliable D call. Germline-derived CDR1 and CDR2 are MNHEY and SMNVEV (reference sequence). This CDR3 has 15 residues. Trimming removed 1 base from V and 7 bases from J, with 13 bases in between. CDR3: CASSLLGQVVGELFF. The CDR3 DNA is TGTGCCAGCAGTTTATTAGGTCAGGTGGTCGGGGAGCTGTTTTTT.

This clone was observed a handful of times. The chain carries TRBV5-6 and TRBJ2-7; D not certain. CDR3 length: 13 amino acids. V was shortened by 5 bases and J by 0 bases, with 9 bases between the two germline ends. CDR1 SGHDT and CDR2 YYEEEE come from the germline V gene. The CDR3 DNA sequence: TGTGCCAGCAGACCCATGGGCTCCTACGAGCAGTACTTC. Its protein is CASRPMGSYEQYF.

The genes are TRBV7-9 and TRBJ1-4; the D gene is possibly TRBD1 (5 bases). V was clipped by 7 bases and J by 4 bases, with 13 bases between them. CDR3 size: 14 residues. CDR1 and CDR2 (germline): SEHNR, FQNEAQ (reference sequence). The CDR3 nucleotides read TGTGCCAGCACCACAGGATCTGGTAATGAAAAACTGTTTTTT. This codes for CASTTGSGNEKLFF.

V gene TRBV4-2 combines with J gene TRBJ1-6, with TRBD1 as a possible D gene (6 bases). The CDR3 spans 15 residues. Germline values: CDR1 LGHNA, CDR2 YNFKEQ. V shed 7 bases and J shed 4 bases, with 14 bases lying between them. The CDR3 here is CASTVLGGYNSPLHF. The CDR3 region has the DNA TGTGCCAGCACCGTTCTAGGGGGGTATAATTCACCCCTCCACTTT.

The gene calls are TRBV29-1 and TRBJ1-1, with 8 bases fitting TRBD1. The CDR3 has 12 amino acids. The germline CDR1 and CDR2 sequences are SQVTM and ANQGSEA. V gave up 2 bases and J gave up 7 bases; unmatched junction bases: 3. CDR3 residues: CSVESGTGEAFF. CDR3 DNA sequence: TGCAGCGTTGAAAGCGGGACAGGTGAAGCTTTCTTT.

The V call is TRBV30, the J call TRBJ1-5, with D possibly TRBD1 on 6 matching bases. The CDR3 has 15 amino acids. V was trimmed by 6 bases and J by 2 bases, leaving 17 bases between them. The germline gives CDR1 GTSNPN, CDR2 SVGIG (reference sequence). The CDR3 coding sequence is TGTGCCTGCAGGACAGCAGTTCGCGGCAATCAGCCCCAGCATTTT. Protein: CACRTAVRGNQPQHF.

The rearrangement links TRBV9 to TRBJ2-3, with 7 nucleotides matching TRBD1. The J segment lost 10 bases and the V segment lost 4 bases, leaving 6 bases of the junction unmatched. CDR1 and CDR2 (germline): SGDLS, YYNGEE. The CDR3 is made up of 12 amino acids. The CDR3 nucleotides are TGTGCCAGCAGCCCAGGACAGGACGCGCAGTATTTT. Protein product: CASSPGQDAQYF.

The CDR3 DNA sequence: TGTGCCAGCAGTGAATCTGAAGGATCGGAGACCCAGTACTTC. This gives the protein CASSESEGSETQYF. The gene calls are TRBV25-1 and TRBJ2-5; no clear D. Between the trimmed V and J ends, which lost 1 base and 5 bases, there was a span of 11 bases. The CDR3 length is 14 residues. The germline V gene has CDR1 MGHDK and CDR2 SYGVNS.

The rearrangement links TRBV30 to TRBJ1-1; D is unresolved. The CDR3 spans 13 residues. Trimming took off 2 bases at V and 0 bases at J, with 7 bases between the two ends. The germline gives CDR1 GTSNPN, CDR2 SVGIG (reference sequence). The CDR3 nucleotides are TGTGCCTGGAGTACGTTGATGAACACTGAAGCTTTCTTT. Its translation is CAWSTLMNTEAFF.

This clone showed up just a few times. V gene TRBV6-5 combines with J gene TRBJ2-5; D unclear. The CDR3 contains 13 residues. The V end was cut by 2 bases, the J end by 5 bases, with 9 bases between. Germline CDR1 is MNHEY and CDR2 is SVGAGI. The CDR3: CASSYISAETQYF. CDR3 coding DNA: TGTGCCAGCAGTTACATCTCGGCGGAGACCCAGTACTTC.

The genes are TRBV9 and TRBJ2-3; perhaps TRBD1 as D (6 bases). The germline V gene encodes CDR1 SGDLS and CDR2 YYNGEE. The CDR3 spans 15 residues. V gave up 0 bases and J gave up 2 bases, with 10 bases separating them. The CDR3 spells CASSVETGSTDTQYF. The CDR3 DNA follows: TGTGCCAGCAGCGTAGAGACAGGATCCACAGATACGCAGTATTTT.

Concerning this clone: This specimen includes other DNA sequences encoding the same CDR3. The rearrangement joins TRBV30 to TRBJ2-7; tentative D call: TRBD1 (6 bases). Germline V gene sequence: CDR1 GTSNPN, CDR2 SVGIG (reference sequence). This CDR3 has 12 amino acids. V gave up 4 bases and J gave up 2 bases, with 9 bases separating them. The DNA for the CDR3 is TGTGCCTGGACGGACAGAGCCTACGAGCAGTACTTC. It encodes CAWTDRAYEQYF.

This sequence joins TRBV4-2 and TRBJ1-5; the D gene is possibly TRBD1 (6 bases). The ends were cut back, 0 bases at V and 3 bases at J, with 12 bases in the middle. The germline CDR1 and CDR2 sequences are LGHNA and YNFKEQ. The CDR3 loop spans 16 amino acids. The CDR3 spells CASSQDRSGVNQPQHF. In nucleotides, the CDR3 is TGTGCCAGCAGCCAAGATAGGTCAGGGGTCAATCAGCCCCAGCATTTT.

The CDR3 reads CASSFGGAEETQYF. The DNA for the CDR3 is TGTGCCAGCAGCTTCGGGGGGGCTGAAGAGACCCAGTACTTC. This chain connects TRBV9 to TRBJ2-5; TRBD2 matches 8 bases. The CDR3 length is 14 residues. V lost 4 bases to trimming and J lost 3 bases; unmatched junction nucleotides: 5. Germline CDR1 and CDR2: SGDLS and YYNGEE.

The chain couples TRBV5-6 to TRBJ2-7; 8 bases line up with TRBD1. This CDR3 comprises 14 residues. CDR1 and CDR2 from the germline V gene are SGHDT and YYEEEE. Trimming took 2 bases from V and 3 from J; bases not matched to a gene: 4. CDR3 region: CASSFGTGNYEQYF. The CDR3, as DNA: TGTGCCAGCAGCTTCGGGACAGGAAACTACGAGCAGTACTTC.

The chain uses TRBV9 and TRBJ1-3; D may be TRBD1 (5 bases). The germline V and J ends were trimmed by 0 bases and 4 bases, with 11 bases remaining between them. This CDR3 comprises 15 residues. CDR1 and CDR2 (germline): SGDLS, YYNGEE. CDR3 DNA: TGTGCCAGCAGCGTAGTAGGGGACTCCGGAAACACCATATATTTT. It codes for CASSVVGDSGNTIYF. Filled out from reference TRBV9 and TRBJ1-3, the complete variable domain reads DSGVTQTPKHLITATGQRVTLRCSPRSGDLSVYWYQQSLDQGLQFLIQYYNGEERAKGNILERFSAQQFPDLHSELNLSSLELGDSALYFCASSVVGDSGNTIYFGEGSWLTVV.

This clone came up a few times. The rearrangement joins TRBV5-6 to TRBJ2-3; D gene uncertain. V lost 0 bases to trimming and J lost 4 bases, with 9 bases between them. CDR1 SGHDT and CDR2 YYEEEE come from the germline V gene. The length of the CDR3 is 14 residues. The CDR3, as DNA: TGTGCCAGCAGCTTGGCCTTGGACCCAGATACGCAGTATTTT. Translated: CASSLALDPDTQYF.

V gene TRBV10-3 combines with J gene TRBJ2-4, with TRBD2 matching 9 bases. V lost 3 bases, J lost 0 bases, and 6 bases stayed unmatched. This CDR3 has 17 amino acids. Germline V CDR1 and CDR2: ENHRY, SYGVKD. CDR3 sequence reads: CAISDPLAGKAKNIQYF. As DNA, the CDR3 is TGTGCCATCAGTGACCCTCTAGCGGGGAAAGCCAAAAACATTCAGTACTTC.

V is TRBV6-5 and J is TRBJ2-2; perhaps TRBD2 as D (6 bases). In germline, CDR1 is MNHEY, CDR2 SVGAGI. CDR3 size: 15 residues. Trimming stripped 6 bases from V and 4 bases from J, with 15 bases between. CDR3 residues: CASSLSGGSTGELFF. The CDR3 DNA is TGTGCCAGCAGCCTCTCTGGGGGGAGCACCGGGGAGCTGTTTTTT.

The V call is TRBV6-5, the J call TRBJ1-5, with D hard to call. V was cut by 2 bases and J by 7 bases, with 9 bases left in between. CDR3 length: 13 residues. The germline V gene has CDR1 MNHEY and CDR2 SVGAGI. The CDR3 DNA reads as TGTGCCAGCAGTTACACTGTTGGGCAGCCCCAGCATTTT. Its translation: CASSYTVGQPQHF.